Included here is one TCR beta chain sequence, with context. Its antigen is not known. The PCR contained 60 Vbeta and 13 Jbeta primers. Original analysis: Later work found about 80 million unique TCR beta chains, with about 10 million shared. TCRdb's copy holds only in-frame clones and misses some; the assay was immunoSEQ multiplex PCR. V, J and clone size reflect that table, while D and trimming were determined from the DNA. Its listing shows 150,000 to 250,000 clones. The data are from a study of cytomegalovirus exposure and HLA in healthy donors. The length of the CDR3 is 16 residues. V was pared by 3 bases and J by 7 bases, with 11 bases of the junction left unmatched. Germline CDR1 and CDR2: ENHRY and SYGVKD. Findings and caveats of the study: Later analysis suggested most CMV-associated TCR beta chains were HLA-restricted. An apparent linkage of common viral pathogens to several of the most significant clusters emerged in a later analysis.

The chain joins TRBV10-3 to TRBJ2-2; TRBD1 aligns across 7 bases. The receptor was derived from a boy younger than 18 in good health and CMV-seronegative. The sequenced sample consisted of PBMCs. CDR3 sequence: CAISEREGAGGGELFF. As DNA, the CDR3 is TGTGCCATCAGTGAAAGAGAGGGGGCAGGTGGCGGGGAGCTGTTTTTT.